These 22 T cell receptor beta chains originate from one sample sequenced in a study of T cell changes during pregnancy in multiple sclerosis. TCRdb's copy holds only in-frame clones and misses some; the assay was immunoSEQ multiplex PCR. Counted here are 90,000 to 120,000 clones, around 90% occurring once; the ten biggest clones make up roughly 1.2%. The sequencing used peripheral blood, collected in the second trimester of pregnancy. The receptors shown here come from a female donor with multiple sclerosis, enrolled in a pregnancy study.

J is TRBJ2-7 and V is TRBV6-1; D remains unclear. The CDR3 is 14 amino acids. The germline V gene encodes CDR1 MNHNS and CDR2 SASEGT. V gave up 5 bases and J gave up 1 base, with 12 bases separating them. The CDR3 protein is CASSPRGDSYEQYF. The CDR3 DNA is TGTGCCAGCAGTCCTCGCGGAGATTCCTACGAGCAGTACTTC.

The J gene is TRBJ2-3, the V gene TRBV11-2; D is unclear. This CDR3 comprises 11 residues. Per the germline V gene, CDR1 is SGHAT and CDR2 is FQNNGV. Trimming cost V 7 bases and J 6 bases, with 8 bases left between them. CDR3 sequence reads: CASKSVDTQYF. The CDR3 coding sequence is TGTGCCAGCAAGTCGGTGGATACGCAGTATTTT.

The chain joins TRBV9 to TRBJ2-2; 8 positions agree with TRBD2. In germline, CDR1 is SGDLS, CDR2 YYNGEE. CDR3 size: 16 residues. V gave up 0 bases and J gave up 6 bases; unmatched junction bases: 7. This CDR3 is CASSVDLAGYAGELFF. The CDR3, as DNA: TGTGCCAGCAGCGTAGATTTAGCGGGATATGCCGGGGAGCTGTTTTTT.

This chain links TRBV7-8 with TRBJ1-1; the D is unclear. Deletions cut 0 bases from V and 0 bases from J, with 8 bases between. Germline assignment: CDR1 SGHVS and CDR2 FQNEAQ. The CDR3 length is 15 residues. CDR3 sequence: CASSLARVLNTEAFF. The CDR3 DNA follows: TGTGCCAGCAGCTTAGCCCGAGTGCTGAACACTGAAGCTTTCTTT.

The table lists this clone with a count of one. The J gene is TRBJ2-7, the V gene TRBV19; weak D call: TRBD1 (6 bases). Germline V gene sequence: CDR1 LNHDA, CDR2 SQIVND (reference sequence). Trimming took 6 bases from V and 1 from J, leaving 13 bases between them. The CDR3 runs to 14 residues. The chain's CDR3 is CASRTTGTSYEQYF. The CDR3 coding sequence is TGTGCCAGTAGAACCACAGGGACGTCCTACGAGCAGTACTTC.

The rearrangement uses TRBV10-3 and TRBJ1-3; 7 nucleotides line up with TRBD1. Germline loops: CDR1 ENHRY, CDR2 SYGVKD. The CDR3 contains 15 residues. The V segment lost 7 bases and the J segment 2 bases; nucleotides outside the gene matches: 8. In DNA, the CDR3 is TGTGCCATCACTAATAGACAGGGAGCTGGAAACACCATATATTTT. Its translation: CAITNRQGAGNTIYF.

The V gene is TRBV5-1, the J gene TRBJ2-3; TRBD2 aligns across 8 bases. Germline CDR1 and CDR2: SGHRS and YFSETQ. J gave up 0 bases and V 0 bases, and 6 bases lay outside the gene matches. The CDR3 runs to 17 residues. CDR3 region: CASSLAGGGSSTDTQYF. CDR3 DNA sequence: TGCGCCAGCAGCTTGGCCGGGGGGGGCTCCAGCACAGATACGCAGTATTTT. Based on the CDR3 plus reference TRBV5-1 and TRBJ2-3, the full variable domain is KAGVTQTPRYLIKTRGQQVTLSCSPISGHRSVSWYQQTPGQGLQFLFEYFSETQRNKGNFPGRFSGRQFSNSRSEMNVSTLELGDSALYLCASSLAGGGSSTDTQYFGPGTRLTVL.

V usage is TRBV30 and J usage is TRBJ1-4, with D unclear. CDR3 length: 13 residues. Between the trimmed V and J ends, which lost 7 bases and 0 bases, there was a span of 9 bases. Per the germline V gene, CDR1 is GTSNPN and CDR2 is SVGIG (reference sequence). The CDR3 spells CASDSATNEKLFF. CDR3 bases: TGTGCCTCGGACTCTGCAACTAATGAAAAACTGTTTTTT.

The chain is built from TRBV15 and TRBJ2-2; TRBD1 might be the D (6 bases). The CDR3 is 16 amino acids. Trimming removed 3 bases at V and 0 bases at J, with 11 bases between. The germline CDR1 and CDR2 sequences are LNHNV and YYDKDF (reference sequence). The CDR3 here is CATSRAGAANTGELFF. CDR3 in DNA: TGTGCCACCAGCAGGGCAGGGGCCGCGAACACCGGGGAGCTGTTTTTT.

The chain recombines TRBV5-1 with TRBJ2-7, with a weak D call TRBD2 (6 bases). Germline-derived CDR1 and CDR2 are SGHRS and YFSETQ. The CDR3 sequence is 15 residues long. Trimming pared 0 bases from V and 5 bases from J, leaving 15 bases between. The CDR3 sequence is CASSLVGALAHEQYF. The CDR3 DNA reads as TGCGCCAGCAGCTTGGTAGGTGCACTAGCCCACGAGCAGTACTTC.

The sample holds a few counts of this clone. The chain uses TRBV5-1 and TRBJ2-4, with a tentative D call TRBD1 (5 bases). Germline loops: CDR1 SGHRS, CDR2 YFSETQ. V lost 1 base and J 2 bases, leaving 10 bases between the germline ends. CDR3 size: 15 residues. CDR3 bases: TGCGCCAGCAGCTTGACAGGAACGACCAAAAACATTCAGTACTTC. Its translation: CASSLTGTTKNIQYF. The variable domain in full, with the rest retrieved from reference TRBV5-1 and TRBJ2-4, is KAGVTQTPRYLIKTRGQQVTLSCSPISGHRSVSWYQQTPGQGLQFLFEYFSETQRNKGNFPGRFSGRQFSNSRSEMNVSTLELGDSALYLCASSLTGTTKNIQYFGAGTRLSVL.

This clone showed up just a few times. V is TRBV7-8 and J is TRBJ1-2; no firm D call. Germline-derived CDR1 and CDR2 are SGHVS and FQNEAQ. The V end was cut by 2 bases, the J end by 4 bases, with 11 bases between. The CDR3 contains 14 residues. The CDR3 loop is CASSLMETSYGYTF. In nucleotides, the CDR3 is TGTGCCAGCAGCTTAATGGAGACCAGCTATGGCTACACCTTC.

The V gene is TRBV9, the J gene TRBJ2-1; TRBD2 matches at 8 bases. The CDR3 covers 17 residues. Germline-derived CDR1 and CDR2 are SGDLS and YYNGEE. V lost 1 base, J lost 8 bases, and 14 bases stayed unmatched. CDR3 bases: TGTGCCAGCAGCGTAAATGCGGGGGGCCGCGAAGGCGATGAGCAGTTCTTC. Translation gives CASSVNAGGREGDEQFF.

J is TRBJ1-6 and V is TRBV5-4; TRBD1 matches at 7 bases. The junction had 2 bases not matched to a gene; V was cut back by 1 base and J by 7 bases. Germline assignment: CDR1 SGHNT and CDR2 YYREEE (reference sequence). This CDR3 region has 14 residues. Here the CDR3 reads CASSLTGQNSPLHF. The CDR3 bases are TGTGCCAGCAGCTTGACGGGACAGAATTCACCCCTCCACTTT.

The chain combines TRBV2 with TRBJ1-4, with a possible D match to TRBD1 (6 bases). The CDR3 consists of 15 residues. V was shortened by 6 bases and J by 0 bases, with 11 bases between the two germline ends. CDR1 and CDR2 (germline): SNHLY, FYNNEI. The CDR3 nucleotides are TGTGCCAGCAGGATAGGGGACACAACTAATGAAAAACTGTTTTTT. Encoded protein: CASRIGDTTNEKLFF.

Here the CDR3 reads CASSPSGLAVYNEQFF. The CDR3 DNA sequence: TGTGCCAGCAGCCCATCGGGACTAGCCGTCTACAATGAGCAGTTCTTC. The chain uses TRBV9 and TRBJ2-1, with 9 nucleotides matching TRBD2. The CDR3 covers 16 residues. The ends lost 4 bases at V and 3 bases at J; junction bases unmatched: 8. Germline V gene sequence: CDR1 SGDLS, CDR2 YYNGEE.

The J gene is TRBJ2-1, the V gene TRBV6-1; TRBD2 matches at 11 bases. The CDR3 is 16 residues long. Germline V gene lookup returns CDR1 MNHNS and CDR2 SASEGT. V dropped 2 bases and J dropped 13; count of bases not matched to a gene: 13. CDR3 DNA sequence: TGTGCCAGCAGTGAAAGCCTAGCGGGGGGCGTTTTCCCCCAGTTCTTC. Residues: CASSESLAGGVFPQFF.

This chain connects TRBV6-1 to TRBJ2-5; 7 nucleotides align to TRBD2. From germline, CDR1 is MNHNS and CDR2 SASEGT. The CDR3 is 13 residues long. V was clipped by 8 bases and J by 5 bases; unmatched bases: 8. The CDR3 coding sequence is TGTGCCAGCTCTGGGGGAGGGAGGGAGACCCAGTACTTC. It codes for CASSGGGRETQYF.

This chain links TRBV7-3 with TRBJ1-1, with D uncertain. Trimming took 3 bases from V and 6 from J, leaving 11 bases between them. Germline V gene sequence: CDR1 SGHTA, CDR2 FQGTGA. The CDR3 extends over 13 amino acids. Here the CDR3 reads CASSLTGVSEAFF. In DNA, the CDR3 is TGTGCCAGCAGCTTGACGGGTGTTTCTGAAGCTTTCTTT. Variable domain in full (rest from reference TRBV7-3 and TRBJ1-1): GAGVSQTPSNKVTEKGKYVELRCDPISGHTALYWYRQSLGQGPEFLIYFQGTGAADDSGLPNDRFFAVRPEGSVSTLKIQRTERGDSAVYLCASSLTGVSEAFFGQGTRLTVV.

The chain carries TRBV9 and TRBJ2-1; 9 bases align to TRBD2. V gave up 3 bases and J gave up 5 bases; unmatched junction bases: 3. Per germline, CDR1 SGDLS and CDR2 YYNGEE. This CDR3 spans 14 amino acids. The CDR3, as DNA: TGTGCCAGCAGCGGTAGCGGGGGACACAATGAGCAGTTCTTC. Translated: CASSGSGGHNEQFF.

This chain joins TRBV19 and TRBJ1-1; D possibly corresponds to TRBD1 (6 bases). Germline assignment: CDR1 LNHDA and CDR2 SQIVND (reference sequence). The CDR3 contains 18 residues. The germline V and J ends were trimmed by 2 bases and 1 base, with 20 bases remaining between them. The CDR3 coding sequence is TGTGCCAGTAGTATACCTCAGCGGGGGGGCAAGACGAACACTGAAGCTTTCTTT. It translates to CASSIPQRGGKTNTEAFF.

This clone has just a few counts. The gene calls are TRBV4-2 and TRBJ1-1; D is possibly TRBD1 (5 bases). In germline, CDR1 is LGHNA, CDR2 YNFKEQ. V shed 0 bases and J shed 6 bases, with 14 bases lying between them. CDR3 size: 15 residues. The CDR3: CASSQDHGGGAEAFF. Here the CDR3 DNA reads TGTGCCAGCAGCCAAGATCATGGGGGAGGCGCTGAAGCTTTCTTT.